The 27 T cell receptor beta chains below come from one sample, sequenced in a study of blood T cell repertoires in COVID-19. Profiling relied on immunoSEQ multiplex PCR, and the TCRdb table lists in-frame clones only, not all of them. The table has 120,000 to 150,000 clones, about 89% seen once. Sequenced: peripheral blood. These receptors were obtained from a man in his fifties who had recovered from COVID-19.

The rearrangement joins TRBV4-3 to TRBJ2-5; D is unclear. With 0 bases removed from V and 5 bases from J, the gap between germline ends came to 10 bases. The CDR3 covers 14 residues. Looked up from germline, CDR1 is LGHNA and CDR2 is YSLEER. Here the CDR3 DNA reads TGCGCCAGCAGCCAAGAAGATTCAGCGGAGACCCAGTACTTC. Its protein is CASSQEDSAETQYF.

The chain couples TRBV19 to TRBJ2-7; D might be TRBD1 (5 bases). Germline lookup yields CDR1 LNHDA and CDR2 SQIVND (reference sequence). The CDR3 length is 15 residues. Deletions cut 2 bases from V and 2 bases from J, with 13 bases between. The CDR3 sequence: CASSISPGRAYEQYF. CDR3 DNA: TGTGCCAGTAGTATAAGTCCCGGCAGGGCCTACGAGCAGTACTTC.

The chain employs TRBV6-5 and TRBJ1-6; D is ambiguous. This CDR3 contains 11 residues. The V end was cut by 8 bases, the J end by 10 bases, with 9 bases between. The germline CDR1 and CDR2 sequences are MNHEY and SVGAGI. The CDR3 DNA is TGTGCCAGCTCTAGAAACTCACCCCTCCACTTT. The encoded protein is CASSRNSPLHF.

The chain recombines TRBV7-3 with TRBJ1-3; perhaps TRBD1 as D (6 bases). The CDR3 consists of 13 residues. Germline values: CDR1 SGHTA, CDR2 FQGTGA. The ends were cut back, 5 bases at V and 6 bases at J, with 11 bases in the middle. The CDR3 is CASSQGGLNTIYF. The CDR3 coding sequence is TGTGCCAGCAGCCAAGGGGGTTTAAACACCATATATTTT.

This chain joins TRBV6-2 or TRBV6-3 and TRBJ2-5; D unclear. CDR1 MNHEY and CDR2 SVGEGT come from the germline V gene. The CDR3 loop spans 15 amino acids. V gave up 2 bases and J gave up 1 base, with 11 bases separating them. CDR3 nucleotide sequence: TGTGCCAGCAGTTACGGCGGCTCCCGCCAAGAGACCCAGTACTTC. This codes for CASSYGGSRQETQYF.

The J gene is TRBJ1-3, the V gene TRBV19; a weak D match, TRBD1 (5 bases). Looked up from germline, CDR1 is LNHDA and CDR2 is SQIVND (reference sequence). The V and J ends lost 3 bases and 0 bases respectively, with 9 bases between them. The CDR3 runs 15 residues. CDR3: CASSIDRGSGNTIYF. CDR3 in DNA: TGTGCCAGTAGTATCGACAGAGGCTCTGGAAACACCATATATTTT.

The chain joins TRBV4-3 to TRBJ2-1; weak D call: TRBD1 (6 bases). The CDR3 is made up of 13 amino acids. The germline CDR1 and CDR2 sequences are LGHNA and YSLEER. Trimming cost V 3 bases and J 7 bases, with 10 bases left between them. The DNA of the CDR3 is TGCGCCAGCAGCCAGAGACAGGCGAATGAGCAGTTCTTC. Its translation: CASSQRQANEQFF.

The rearrangement joins TRBV9 to TRBJ1-1; D ambiguous. The CDR3 loop spans 14 amino acids. CDR1 SGDLS and CDR2 YYNGEE come from the germline V gene. Trimming stripped 0 bases from V and 6 bases from J, with 12 bases between. CDR3 loop: CASSVAVSPAEAFF. CDR3 in DNA: TGTGCCAGCAGCGTAGCTGTCTCCCCAGCTGAAGCTTTCTTT.

The chain recombines TRBV7-2 with TRBJ2-7, with TRBD2 matching over 8 bases. Germline V gives CDR1 SGHTA, CDR2 FQGNSA. The CDR3 has 16 amino acids. V was clipped by 1 base and J by 0 bases; unmatched bases: 5. The CDR3 DNA follows: TGTGCCAGCAGCTTAGACGGGGGGGCCAGCTCCTACGAGCAGTACTTC. Protein sequence: CASSLDGGASSYEQYF.

The chain links TRBV19 to TRBJ2-3, with 7 bases identical to TRBD2. The V segment lost 0 bases and the J segment 3 bases; nucleotides outside the gene matches: 12. The CDR3 runs 18 residues. The germline V gene has CDR1 LNHDA and CDR2 SQIVND (reference sequence). CDR3 amino acids: CASSIDLLTRGWTDTQYF. The CDR3 DNA is TGTGCCAGTAGTATAGACCTTTTGACGCGGGGGTGGACAGATACGCAGTATTTT. The full variable domain, in which reference TRBV19 and TRBJ2-3 provide the parts outside the CDR3, is DGGITQSPKYLFRKEGQNVTLSCEQNLNHDAMYWYRQDPGQGLRLIYYSQIVNDFQKGDIAEGYSVSREKKESFPLTVTSAQKNPTAFYLCASSIDLLTRGWTDTQYFGPGTRLTVL.

This chain joins TRBV6-1 and TRBJ1-2; 7 nucleotides align to TRBD1. CDR1 MNHNS and CDR2 SASEGT come from the germline V gene. V lost 0 bases and J lost 6; bases outside the gene matches: 4. The CDR3 sequence is 14 residues long. CDR3: CASSEAGQANGYTF. For the CDR3, the DNA is TGTGCCAGCAGTGAAGCCGGACAGGCGAATGGCTACACCTTC.

In its sample, this clone was seen a few times. The V call is TRBV4-1, the J call TRBJ1-5; perhaps TRBD1 as D (6 bases). The germline CDR1 and CDR2 sequences are MGHRA and YSYEKL. V was cut by 0 bases and J by 5 bases, with 11 bases left in between. The CDR3 runs 15 residues. The CDR3 region has the DNA TGCGCCAGCAGCCAAGATCCGGGACACGATCAGCCCCAGCATTTT. Translating gives CASSQDPGHDQPQHF.

The chain is built from TRBV5-1 and TRBJ1-2, with D perhaps TRBD1 (6 bases). CDR3 length: 14 amino acids. With 2 bases removed from V and 2 bases from J, the gap between germline ends came to 10 bases. The germline CDR1 and CDR2 sequences are SGHRS and YFSETQ. The CDR3 loop reads CASSFGTPNYGYTF. DNA of the CDR3: TGCGCCAGCAGCTTTGGGACACCGAACTATGGCTACACCTTC.

This chain joins TRBV5-6 and TRBJ2-3; the D gene is possibly TRBD1 (5 bases). Trimming took off 4 bases at V and 0 bases at J, with 15 bases between the two ends. The CDR3 is made up of 16 amino acids. From germline, CDR1 is SGHDT and CDR2 YYEEEE. Here the CDR3 DNA reads TGTGCCAGCAGCCCATTGACAGAGATAAGCACAGATACGCAGTATTTT. It translates to CASSPLTEISTDTQYF. The complete variable domain, with remaining parts taken from reference TRBV5-6 and TRBJ2-3, reads DAGVTQSPTHLIKTRGQQVTLRCSPKSGHDTVSWYQQALGQGPQFIFQYYEEEERQRGNFPDRFSGHQFPNYSSELNVNALLLGDSALYLCASSPLTEISTDTQYFGPGTRLTVL.

This clone was picked up many times. The chain has TRBV5-6 and TRBJ1-2, with 7 bases fitting TRBD1. The CDR3 runs to 16 residues. Germline V gene lookup returns CDR1 SGHDT and CDR2 YYEEEE. The J segment lost 0 bases and the V segment lost 5 bases, leaving 10 bases of the junction unmatched. As DNA, the CDR3 is TGTGCCAGCAGATTCGGGACAGCGAATACTAACTATGGCTACACCTTC. This encodes CASRFGTANTNYGYTF.

This rearrangement joins TRBV11-2 to TRBJ2-5; 9 nucleotides align to TRBD2. CDR3 length: 16 residues. Germline assignment: CDR1 SGHAT and CDR2 FQNNGV. The junction had 10 bases not matched to a gene; V was cut back by 3 bases and J by 5 bases. CDR3 residues: CASSLFRGGAGETQYF. In nucleotides, the CDR3 is TGTGCCAGCAGCTTGTTTCGCGGGGGGGCCGGGGAGACCCAGTACTTC.

V is TRBV11-2 and J is TRBJ2-3; D is possibly TRBD2 (7 bases). Germline V gene data show CDR1 as SGHAT and CDR2 as FQNNGV. V shed 5 bases and J shed 4 bases, with 16 bases lying between them. The CDR3 runs to 15 residues. This CDR3 is CASSLAGAHSDTQYF. DNA for the CDR3: TGTGCCAGCAGCCTGGCGGGGGCGCATTCAGATACGCAGTATTTT.

V gene TRBV7-6 combines with J gene TRBJ2-2; TRBD1 matches at 7 bases. The V gene's germline CDR1 is SGHVS and CDR2 FNYEAQ. The CDR3 is 16 amino acids. Trimming removed 5 bases from V and 2 bases from J; junction bases left unmatched: 8. CDR3 DNA: TGTGCCAGCAGCCCGCCGGGACAGACCAACACCGGGGAGCTGTTTTTT. Its translation: CASSPPGQTNTGELFF. Based on the CDR3 plus reference TRBV7-6 and TRBJ2-2, the full variable domain is GAGVSQSPRYKVTKRGQDVALRCDPISGHVSLYWYRQALGQGPEFLTYFNYEAQQDKSGLPNDRFSAERPEGSISTLTIQRTEQRDSAMYRCASSPPGQTNTGELFFGEGSRLTVL.

This clone appeared a single time. The chain carries TRBV5-1 and TRBJ2-3; D may be TRBD1 (6 bases). The length of the CDR3 is 18 residues. Germline CDR1 is SGHRS and CDR2 is YFSETQ. Deletions cut 1 base from V and 1 base from J, with 19 bases between. The CDR3 reads CASSLCEGQYFCTDTQYF. CDR3 in DNA: TGCGCCAGCAGCTTGTGCGAAGGACAGTATTTTTGCACAGATACGCAGTATTTT.

The chain couples TRBV5-4 to TRBJ2-5, with 8 bases identical to TRBD2. There are 15 residues in the CDR3. Germline V gives CDR1 SGHNT, CDR2 YYREEE (reference sequence). J was trimmed by 5 bases and V by 4 bases; bases with no gene match: 10. In DNA, the CDR3 is TGTGCCAGCAGCCCCGAGGGGACTAGGCGGGAGACCCAGTACTTC. Translation: CASSPEGTRRETQYF.

The V gene is TRBV4-3, the J gene TRBJ2-5; D is ambiguous. The CDR3 is 14 amino acids. Germline CDR1 is LGHNA and CDR2 is YSLEER. Trimming removed 1 base from V and 2 bases from J, with 8 bases in between. For the CDR3, the DNA is TGCGCCAGCAGCCAAGTCGTCTATCAAGAGACCCAGTACTTC. Translation gives CASSQVVYQETQYF.

The rearrangement joins TRBV7-9 to TRBJ2-3; the match to TRBD1 covers 8 bases. CDR3 length: 13 residues. Germline V gene data show CDR1 as SEHNR and CDR2 as FQNEAQ (reference sequence). J was trimmed by 4 bases and V by 5 bases; bases with no gene match: 2. The CDR3 loop reads CASSRTGSDTQYF. The CDR3 DNA follows: TGTGCCAGCAGCCGGACAGGGTCAGATACGCAGTATTTT. The variable domain in full, with the rest retrieved from reference TRBV7-9 and TRBJ2-3, is DTGVSQNPRHKITKRGQNVTFRCDPISEHNRLYWYRQTLGQGPEFLTYFQNEAQLEKSRLLSDRFSAERPKGSFSTLEIQRTEQGDSAMYLCASSRTGSDTQYFGPGTRLTVL.

The chain joins TRBV9 to TRBJ2-1; 9 bases line up with TRBD2. J was trimmed by 8 bases and V by 2 bases; bases with no gene match: 8. The germline gives CDR1 SGDLS, CDR2 YYNGEE. The CDR3 runs to 15 residues. The CDR3 bases are TGTGCCAGCAGCGTTAGGCGGGGGGGCCCCGATGAGCAGTTCTTC. This encodes CASSVRRGGPDEQFF.

The chain uses TRBV2 and TRBJ2-3, with D maybe TRBD2 (6 bases). This CDR3 contains 15 residues. Germline V gene sequence: CDR1 SNHLY, CDR2 FYNNEI. Trimming shortened V by 6 bases and J by 2 bases, and 15 bases separated the two germline ends. The CDR3 here is CASSAQRGYTDTQYF. CDR3 DNA sequence: TGTGCCAGCAGCGCACAACGGGGGTACACAGATACGCAGTATTTT.

This clone was seen a single time. The J gene is TRBJ1-2, the V gene TRBV6-4, with 10 bases lining up with TRBD1. CDR3 length equals 13 residues. The V gene end was trimmed by 6 bases and the J gene end by 8 bases; junction bases not matched to a gene: 6. Germline-derived CDR1 and CDR2 are MRHNA and SNTAGT. This CDR3 reads CASSRGTGEGYTF. The CDR3 bases are TGTGCCAGCAGCCGGGGGACAGGGGAAGGCTACACCTTC.

The chain uses TRBV18 and TRBJ2-3; D unresolved. The V and J ends lost 2 bases and 6 bases respectively, with 15 bases between them. From germline, CDR1 is KGHSH and CDR2 LQKENI. The CDR3 spans 15 residues. The chain's CDR3 is CASSPFNLVGDTQYF. The CDR3 bases are TGTGCCAGCTCACCATTTAATCTAGTTGGGGATACGCAGTATTTT.

This chain joins TRBV5-1 and TRBJ2-2; tentative D call: TRBD1 (6 bases). The CDR3 extends over 13 amino acids. The V gene's germline CDR1 is SGHRS and CDR2 YFSETQ. Between the trimmed V and J ends, which lost 1 base and 7 bases, there was a span of 8 bases. CDR3 nucleotides: TGCGCCAGCAGCTTGTGGGACAACGGGGAGCTGTTTTTT. Translation: CASSLWDNGELFF.